The rows below give T cell receptor beta chains drawn from one sample of a study of cytomegalovirus exposure and HLA in healthy donors. The protocol was immunoSEQ multiplex PCR, while the TCRdb copy is restricted to in-frame clones and leaves out a portion. The data hold approximately 110,000 clones, with over 70% observed a single time. Sequenced input: PBMCs. These TCRs come from a woman between 40 and 50 years old in good health and CMV-seronegative. Both conserved end residues are part of each CDR3. A D gene is named only where the DNA matches it firmly. Clone size is stated in some rows and not others, as once, few, many or a class when expanded.

CDR3 protein: CASNPPGFYGYTF
CDR3 DNA: TGTGCCAGCAACCCCCCGGGGTTCTATGGCTACACCTTC
clone size: -
V gene: TRBV28
D gene: -
J gene: TRBJ1-2

CDR3 protein: CASSEGSSGNLDTQYF
CDR3 DNA: TGTGCCAGCAGTGAAGGATCTAGCGGGAATTTAGATACGCAGTATTTT
clone size: -
V gene: TRBV2
D gene: TRBD2
J gene: TRBJ2-3

CDR3 protein: CASSKIQGNRGYTF
CDR3 DNA: TGTGCCAGCAGCAAGATACAGGGGAATAGAGGCTACACCTTC
clone size: once
V gene: TRBV6-6
D gene: TRBD1
J gene: TRBJ1-2

CDR3 protein: CASSDSRGGTDTQYF
CDR3 DNA: TGTGCCAGCAGTGACTCGCGGGGGGGCACAGATACGCAGTATTTT
clone size: -
V gene: TRBV6-4
D gene: TRBD2
J gene: TRBJ2-3

CDR3 protein: CASSQGHSSNQPQHF
CDR3 DNA: TGCGCCAGCAGCCAGGGGCACAGTAGCAATCAGCCCCAGCATTTT
clone size: -
V gene: TRBV4-3
D gene: -
J gene: TRBJ1-5

CDR3 protein: CASRLTLASLPGGGETQYF
CDR3 DNA: TGCGCCAGCAGGTTGACACTAGCGAGCCTCCCCGGAGGGGGGGAGACCCAGTACTTC
clone size: -
V gene: TRBV10-1
D gene: -
J gene: TRBJ2-5

CDR3 protein: CASSPPRGQGADEQYF
CDR3 DNA: TGTGCCAGCTCACCACCGAGGGGACAGGGGGCGGACGAGCAGTACTTC
clone size: -
V gene: TRBV18
D gene: TRBD1
J gene: TRBJ2-7

CDR3 protein: CASSDSSGNSYNEQFF
CDR3 DNA: TGTGCCAGCAGTGACTCTAGCGGGAACTCCTACAATGAGCAGTTCTTC
clone size: -
V gene: TRBV6-4
D gene: TRBD2
J gene: TRBJ2-1

CDR3 protein: CASRRLAGTRGTQYF
CDR3 DNA: TGTGCCAGCAGGCGACTAGCGGGAACTAGGGGGACCCAGTACTTC
clone size: -
V gene: TRBV6-5
D gene: TRBD2
J gene: TRBJ2-5

CDR3 protein: CASSGDRLNTEAFF
CDR3 DNA: TGTGCCAGCAGTGGTGACAGGCTGAACACTGAAGCTTTCTTT
clone size: few
V gene: TRBV25-1
D gene: -
J gene: TRBJ1-1

CDR3 protein: CASSAQGRHSYEQYF
CDR3 DNA: TGTGCCAGTAGTGCCCAGGGGCGCCACTCCTACGAGCAGTACTTC
clone size: -
V gene: TRBV19
D gene: -
J gene: TRBJ2-7

CDR3 protein: CASSPLGQSMNTEAFF
CDR3 DNA: TGTGCCAGCAGCCCTCTGGGACAGTCCATGAACACTGAAGCTTTCTTT
clone size: -
V gene: TRBV14
D gene: TRBD1
J gene: TRBJ1-1

CDR3 protein: CASSEQRGGYNEQFF
CDR3 DNA: TGTGCCAGCAGTGAACAGCGGGGGGGTTACAATGAGCAGTTCTTC
clone size: -
V gene: TRBV2
D gene: TRBD2
J gene: TRBJ2-1

CDR3 protein: CASSPPPEATYEQYF
CDR3 DNA: TGTGCCAGCAGCCCGCCCCCGGAGGCGACCTACGAGCAGTACTTC
clone size: -
V gene: TRBV5-4
D gene: -
J gene: TRBJ2-7

CDR3 protein: CASSFAGGSYNEQFF
CDR3 DNA: TGTGCCAGCAGCTTCGCGGGAGGATCCTACAATGAGCAGTTCTTC
clone size: -
V gene: TRBV7-9
D gene: TRBD2
J gene: TRBJ2-1

CDR3 protein: CASSLGQASTDTQYF
CDR3 DNA: TGTGCCAGCAGCTTGGGACAGGCTAGCACAGATACGCAGTATTTT
clone size: -
V gene: TRBV11-1
D gene: TRBD1
J gene: TRBJ2-3

CDR3 protein: CASSPGGLTGIGNTIYF
CDR3 DNA: TGTGCCAGCAGCCCCGGAGGCCTTACAGGGATCGGAAACACCATATATTTT
clone size: -
V gene: TRBV5-4
D gene: -
J gene: TRBJ1-3

CDR3 protein: CASSPDRPPHRQYF
CDR3 DNA: TGTGCCAGCAGCCCGGACAGGCCGCCTCATAGGCAGTACTTC
clone size: -
V gene: TRBV7-9
D gene: TRBD1
J gene: TRBJ2-7

CDR3 protein: CASSLFSSGQTGGELFF
CDR3 DNA: TGTGCCAGCAGCTTATTTTCGAGCGGGCAAACTGGCGGGGAGCTGTTTTTT
clone size: -
V gene: TRBV7-3
D gene: -
J gene: TRBJ2-2

CDR3 protein: CASSRDKNTEAFF
CDR3 DNA: TGTGCCAGCTCACGGGACAAGAACACTGAAGCTTTCTTT
clone size: -
V gene: TRBV18
D gene: -
J gene: TRBJ1-1

CDR3 protein: CASSRTPNSYEQYF
CDR3 DNA: TGTGCCAGCAGCCGGACTCCCAACTCCTACGAGCAGTACTTC
clone size: -
V gene: TRBV27
D gene: -
J gene: TRBJ2-7

CDR3 protein: CASRPNRGSSYNEQFF
CDR3 DNA: TGTGCCAGCAGGCCGAACAGGGGGAGTTCCTACAATGAGCAGTTCTTC
clone size: few
V gene: TRBV7-9
D gene: TRBD1
J gene: TRBJ2-1

CDR3 protein: CASSLARAANYGYTF
CDR3 DNA: TGTGCCAGCAGCTTAGCGCGGGCAGCAAACTATGGCTACACCTTC
clone size: few
V gene: TRBV7-2
D gene: -
J gene: TRBJ1-2

CDR3 protein: CASSPGDGEFYEQYF
CDR3 DNA: TGCGCCAGCAGCCCGGGGGACGGCGAATTCTACGAGCAGTACTTC
clone size: few
V gene: TRBV23-1
D gene: -
J gene: TRBJ2-7

CDR3 protein: CASSRTGNTEAFF
CDR3 DNA: TGTGCCAGCAGCCGGACAGGGAACACTGAAGCTTTCTTT
clone size: -
V gene: TRBV11-2
D gene: TRBD1
J gene: TRBJ1-1

CDR3 protein: CASNSGTSSHEQYF
CDR3 DNA: TGTGCCAGCAACTCCGGGACTAGCTCCCACGAGCAGTACTTC
clone size: -
V gene: TRBV9
D gene: TRBD2
J gene: TRBJ2-7

CDR3 protein: CASSLEGTGSNEQFF
CDR3 DNA: TGTGCCAGCAGCTTAGAAGGGACAGGGTCCAATGAGCAGTTCTTC
clone size: few
V gene: TRBV11-2
D gene: TRBD1
J gene: TRBJ2-1

CDR3 protein: CASSPQGAGGGGELFF
CDR3 DNA: TGTGCCAGCAGCCCCCAAGGGGCGGGGGGTGGTGGGGAGCTGTTTTTT
clone size: -
V gene: TRBV7-2
D gene: TRBD2
J gene: TRBJ2-2

CDR3 protein: CASSGVRGVRFYEQYF
CDR3 DNA: TGTGCCAGCAGCGGCGTCCGGGGGGTCCGTTTCTACGAGCAGTACTTC
clone size: -
V gene: TRBV5-6
D gene: TRBD2
J gene: TRBJ2-7

CDR3 protein: CASSEGPGGGYTF
CDR3 DNA: TGTGCCAGCAGTGAAGGGCCAGGAGGAGGCTACACCTTC
clone size: -
V gene: TRBV25-1
D gene: -
J gene: TRBJ1-2

CDR3 protein: CASSRGSGELFF
CDR3 DNA: TGTGCCAGCAGCAGGGGTTCGGGGGAGCTGTTTTTT
clone size: -
V gene: TRBV5-6
D gene: -
J gene: TRBJ2-2

CDR3 protein: CASSILAGDADTQYF
CDR3 DNA: TGCGCCAGCTCCATCCTAGCGGGAGATGCAGATACGCAGTATTTT
clone size: once
V gene: TRBV4-1
D gene: TRBD2
J gene: TRBJ2-3

CDR3 protein: CASTLLATDTQYF
CDR3 DNA: TGTGCCAGCACCCTATTAGCCACAGATACGCAGTATTTT
clone size: once
V gene: TRBV7-9
D gene: -
J gene: TRBJ2-3

CDR3 protein: CASSLPGQTNSPLHF
CDR3 DNA: TGTGCCAGCAGCTTACCGGGACAGACTAATTCACCCCTCCACTTT
clone size: -
V gene: TRBV5-4
D gene: TRBD1
J gene: TRBJ1-6

CDR3 protein: CASSLFGQGTYEQYF
CDR3 DNA: TGTGCCAGCAGCTTATTTGGACAGGGTACTTACGAGCAGTACTTC
clone size: once
V gene: TRBV7-2
D gene: TRBD1
J gene: TRBJ2-7

CDR3 protein: CASSEQDRCSYF
CDR3 DNA: TGTGCCAGCAGTGAACAGGACAGGTGTTCCTACTTC
clone size: few
V gene: TRBV6-1
D gene: TRBD1
J gene: TRBJ2-7

CDR3 protein: CASSTGPLADNEQFF
CDR3 DNA: TGTGCCAGCAGCACCGGTCCACTAGCGGACAATGAGCAGTTCTTC
clone size: few
V gene: TRBV5-4
D gene: TRBD2
J gene: TRBJ2-1

CDR3 protein: CASSPASPNYGYTF
CDR3 DNA: TGTGCCAGCAGCCCCGCGAGCCCTAACTATGGCTACACCTTC
clone size: -
V gene: TRBV11-2
D gene: -
J gene: TRBJ1-2

CDR3 protein: CASSASGTGSTDTQYF
CDR3 DNA: TGTGCCAGCAGCGCATCCGGGACAGGGAGCACAGATACGCAGTATTTT
clone size: -
V gene: TRBV9
D gene: TRBD1
J gene: TRBJ2-3

CDR3 protein: CASSSRGTGESYEQYF
CDR3 DNA: TGTGCCAGCAGCTCCCGGGGGACAGGGGAGTCCTACGAGCAGTACTTC
clone size: few
V gene: TRBV5-6
D gene: TRBD1
J gene: TRBJ2-7

CDR3 protein: CASSSGQGGRRTGELFF
CDR3 DNA: TGTGCCAGCAGTTCCGGACAGGGCGGGCGTAGGACCGGGGAGCTGTTTTTT
clone size: -
V gene: TRBV28
D gene: TRBD1
J gene: TRBJ2-2

CDR3 protein: CASRTPGLAGGTDTQYF
CDR3 DNA: TGTGCCAGCAGGACACCGGGACTAGCGGGGGGCACAGATACGCAGTATTTT
clone size: -
V gene: TRBV6-8
D gene: TRBD2
J gene: TRBJ2-3

CDR3 protein: CASSSRTGRYSGPPYEQYF
CDR3 DNA: TGTGCCAGCAGTTCCAGGACAGGGAGGTATAGCGGGCCGCCCTACGAGCAGTACTTC
clone size: -
V gene: TRBV28
D gene: -
J gene: TRBJ2-7

CDR3 protein: CASSKVRQGKTQYF
CDR3 DNA: TGTGCCAGCAGCAAAGTGCGTCAGGGGAAGACCCAGTACTTC
clone size: few
V gene: TRBV21-1
D gene: -
J gene: TRBJ2-5